The entry below describes one T cell receptor beta chain. Germline V CDR1 and CDR2: SGHRS, YFSETQ. The CDR3 is 14 amino acids. V gave up 4 bases and J gave up 6 bases; unmatched junction bases: 8. The entry originates in a study of shared T cell receptors in the human thymus. TCRdb's copy holds only in-frame clones and misses some; the assay was immunoSEQ multiplex PCR. This repertoire shows some 660,000 clones, about 89% found once; its top ten account for roughly 0.0086%. The sample also formed part of further work on human thymus T cells. This second report adds: Thymic resections from corrective heart surgery supplied the tissue.

The chain is built from TRBV5-1 and TRBJ1-2; TRBD1 matches at 8 bases. The TCR was taken from a boy under two years old with a congenital heart defect. Sample: thymocytes. The CDR3 DNA reads as TGCGCCAGCAGCCTGGGACAGGATGTTGATGGCTACACCTTC. It codes for CASSLGQDVDGYTF.